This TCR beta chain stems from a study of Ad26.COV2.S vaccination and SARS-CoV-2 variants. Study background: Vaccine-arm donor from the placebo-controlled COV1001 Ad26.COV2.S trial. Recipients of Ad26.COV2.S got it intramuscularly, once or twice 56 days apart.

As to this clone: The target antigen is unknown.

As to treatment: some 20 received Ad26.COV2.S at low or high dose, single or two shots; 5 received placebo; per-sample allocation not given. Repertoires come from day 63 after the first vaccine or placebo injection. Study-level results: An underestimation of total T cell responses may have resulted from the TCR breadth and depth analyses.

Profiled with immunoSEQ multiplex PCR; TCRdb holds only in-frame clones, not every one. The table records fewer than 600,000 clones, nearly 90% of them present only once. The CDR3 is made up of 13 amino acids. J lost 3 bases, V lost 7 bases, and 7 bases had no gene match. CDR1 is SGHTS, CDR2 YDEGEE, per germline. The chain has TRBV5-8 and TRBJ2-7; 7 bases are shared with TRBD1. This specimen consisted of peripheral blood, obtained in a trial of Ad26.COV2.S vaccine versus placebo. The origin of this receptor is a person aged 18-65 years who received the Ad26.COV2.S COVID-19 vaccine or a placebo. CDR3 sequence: CASLGQPVYEQYF. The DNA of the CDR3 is TGTGCCAGCCTGGGACAGCCTGTCTACGAGCAGTACTTC.